A selection of T cell receptor beta chains follows, all from one sample in a study of CD8+ T cells in alopecia areata. The assay was immunoSEQ multiplex PCR, and TCRdb's table has in-frame clones only and misses some. The data show about 11,000 clones, approximately 60% seen once. Specimen: skin, collected at week 0. Source of these receptors: a human donor with alopecia areata. Each CDR3 is given with its conserved first and last residue.

v_call: TRBV19; j_call: TRBJ1-1; cdr3_aa: CASSNRYFEAFF
v_call: TRBV5-5; j_call: TRBJ2-2; cdr3_aa: CASSSVPGQGFSGELFF
v_call: TRBV6-5; j_call: TRBJ2-7; cdr3_aa: CASSYSGRRGYEQYF
v_call: TRBV29-1; j_call: TRBJ2-1; cdr3_aa: CSDAGHRDNEQFF
v_call: TRBV11-1; j_call: TRBJ2-1; cdr3_aa: CASSAPYYNEQFF
v_call: TRBV5-1; j_call: TRBJ1-5; cdr3_aa: CASRTGPNQPQHF
v_call: TRBV6-1; j_call: TRBJ2-4; cdr3_aa: CASRGRVGSKNIQYF
v_call: TRBV7-9; j_call: TRBJ1-1; cdr3_aa: CASSYIGHLNTEAFF
v_call: TRBV2; j_call: TRBJ1-5; cdr3_aa: CASRARGLYQPQHF
v_call: TRBV6-1; j_call: NA; cdr3_aa: CASNGQPDYEQYF
v_call: TRBV7-8; j_call: TRBJ2-5; cdr3_aa: CASSVWGRETQYF
v_call: TRBV2; j_call: TRBJ2-3; cdr3_aa: CASSELAGGPLREYTQYF
v_call: TRBV14; j_call: TRBJ2-1; cdr3_aa: CASSQEGNYRVKFF
v_call: TRBV28; j_call: TRBJ1-1; cdr3_aa: CASGTGWTEAFF
v_call: TRBV19; j_call: TRBJ2-7; cdr3_aa: CASSKGQGTTYEQYF
v_call: TRBV29-1; j_call: TRBJ2-3; cdr3_aa: CSVEGAGGDSSYTDTQYF
v_call: TRBV6-1; j_call: TRBJ2-7; cdr3_aa: CASNLIGPSYEQYF
v_call: TRBV5-4; j_call: TRBJ2-7; cdr3_aa: CASSLASSGSREQYF
v_call: TRBV30; j_call: TRBJ1-1; cdr3_aa: CAWKYTNTEAFF
v_call: TRBV30; j_call: TRBJ1-6; cdr3_aa: CAWSVRPQLGDSPLHF
v_call: TRBV29-1; j_call: TRBJ2-7; cdr3_aa: CSVVTGMKYEQYF
v_call: TRBV5-4; j_call: TRBJ1-1; cdr3_aa: CASSPKGQGSYTEAFF
v_call: TRBV2; j_call: TRBJ2-7; cdr3_aa: CASSEGMTSGVYEQYF
v_call: TRBV25-1; j_call: TRBJ2-1; cdr3_aa: CASSEAGSSYNEQFF
v_call: TRBV10-3; j_call: TRBJ2-7; cdr3_aa: CATRGGSGRARSYEQYF
v_call: TRBV2; j_call: TRBJ2-5; cdr3_aa: CASSESGAGTQYF
v_call: TRBV11-2; j_call: TRBJ2-7; cdr3_aa: CASSSFRDRDVNEQYF
v_call: TRBV7-8; j_call: TRBJ1-2; cdr3_aa: CASSLGANYGYTF
v_call: TRBV30; j_call: TRBJ1-2; cdr3_aa: CAWSRQSNFYTF
v_call: TRBV29-1; j_call: TRBJ1-2; cdr3_aa: CSVENERPWGYTF
v_call: TRBV7-2; j_call: TRBJ2-3; cdr3_aa: CASSINPGQGRTDTQYF
v_call: TRBV18; j_call: TRBJ2-3; cdr3_aa: CASSQQRLDSTDTQYF
v_call: TRBV9; j_call: TRBJ2-7; cdr3_aa: CASSVGLGTSGGATREQYF
v_call: TRBV5-1; j_call: TRBJ1-2; cdr3_aa: CASSLEEGYGYTF
v_call: TRBV15; j_call: TRBJ2-7; cdr3_aa: CATSNRDSSYEQYF
v_call: TRBV29-1; j_call: TRBJ2-2; cdr3_aa: CSVAGNRDGNTGELFF
v_call: TRBV28; j_call: TRBJ2-1; cdr3_aa: CASSLWGPWSTHEQFF
v_call: TRBV19; j_call: TRBJ1-5; cdr3_aa: CASSRTGGQPQHF
v_call: TRBV27; j_call: TRBJ2-7; cdr3_aa: CASSLGPYPREQYF
v_call: TRBV28; j_call: TRBJ1-1; cdr3_aa: CASREAGVKNTEAFF
v_call: TRBV2; j_call: TRBJ1-3; cdr3_aa: CASSVLGNTIYF
v_call: TRBV27; j_call: TRBJ2-1; cdr3_aa: CASSPSPGGNNEQFF